This TCR beta chain appears in the sequencing data of a study of identical twins (dated by TCRdb to about 2016). The study in broad terms: The study deep-sequenced TCR alpha and beta repertoires from monozygotic twins, unrelated adults of various ages and cord blood to test whether fetal clonotypes persist. To rule out contamination, the twin experiments were replicated at different times with different library preparation protocols.

The library was generated by 5' RACE. Instrument on record: Illumina HiSeq 2000. A universal primer binding site was introduced by template switching, and a unique molecular identifier was present in the final cDNA, enabling accurate counting of TCR cDNA molecules. First-strand cDNA for TCR alpha and beta chains was synthesized from specific primers in the conserved constant-segment region. Each cDNA library was double barcoded, with a SMART-Mk sample barcode plus Illumina barcodes, to control for contamination. TruSeq adapter sequences along with Illumina sample barcodes were introduced in two successive PCR steps. TCR alpha and beta cDNA libraries were sequenced on the Illumina HiSeq platform with custom primers. On the authors' methods: Raw reads were processed with MiGEC to extract unique molecular identifiers, and MiXCR was used to determine CDR3 positions. Recombination models were inferred per individual with the repgenHMM and IGoR tools using an EM algorithm. Shared clonotypes were analyzed with the tcR package in R, and sharing was normalized by the product of cloneset sizes. Out-of-frame nonproductive sequences were analyzed to study raw recombination free of thymic and clonal selection effects. TCRdb handled the public reads itself, with Q25 trimming in fastp and clone calling in MiXCR, and kept productive beta chains. CDR3 protein sequences are deduplicated, and each keeps its most common genes and DNA. In this record, the V and J calls reflect TCRdb's handling and not the investigators' own analysis. The table for this sample lists roughly 690,000 distinct CDR3 sequences; 21% of them were counted only once. More than 4% of the sample is taken by the ten largest.

The germline ends are 11 bases apart after V is trimmed by 3 bases and J by 1 base. Counted from cysteine to phenylalanine, this CDR3 has 15 amino acids. Only the CDR3 part of the read is kept: 45 bases, read in frame from the first base. Concerning this clonotype itself: It has no known antigen specificity. Base qualities are not at hand, and no much larger clone is one base apart.

Paper-wide results and their limitations: The excess sharing between twins in beta out-of-frame sequences was weaker because fewer shared sequences reduced the signal-to-noise ratio. Because the same donors could not be followed over many years, the conclusions relied on cross-sectional statistical analysis. In monozygotic twins, out-of-frame TCR alpha sharing was systematically underestimated by recombination models, although the models agreed with sharing between unrelated individuals. Out-of-frame TCR alpha sequences shared between twins showed an excess of low generation-probability sequences compared with coincidental sharing between unrelated individuals. Abundant cord blood beta clonotypes had fewer insertions, young adult naive repertoires showed a similar but weaker trend, and memory repertoires showed no such trend. Invariant T cells such as MAIT and iNKT could partly confound zero-insertion analyses, though diverse VJ usage argued against this for most clonotypes.

All donors were healthy Caucasians. The twin cohort consisted of three pairs of female monozygotic twins, all aged roughly 18 to 30 years. The RNA used for TCR libraries was isolated from peripheral blood mononuclear cells. The sample also formed part of further work on T cells expressing NK-cell markers. Reported in the second study: Eight or nine donors provided sorted CD3+CD56+NKG2C+, CD3+CD56+NKG2C- and CD3+CD56-NKG2C+ T-cell subsets, whose TCR beta-chain repertoires were profiled. Among the eight sequenced donors, only one was HCMV-seronegative, while the other seven were HCMV-seropositive. In several experiments an anti-gammadeltaTCR antibody was added to restrict sorting to alphabetaTCR-expressing T cells. In roughly 6 donors, the dominant CD3+CD56+NKG2C+ clonotypes were among the top 10 CD8+ clonotypes and accounted for 1.0-7.0% of CD8+ T cells. Those dominant clonotypes were again the most abundant among CD3+CD56-NKG2C+ cells in a handful of donors, at roughly 28.3-60.1%. Whether the expanded NKG2C-expressing T cell clones were specific for HCMV antigens remained unclear. The study sequenced eight donors, all healthy volunteers chosen at random: three men and five women. HCMV-specific IgG was detected in serum with a commercial ELISA kit to determine HCMV serostatus. For over 5 donors, bulk peripheral blood T-cell repertoires were also sequenced from unsorted PBMC. MIGEC handled demultiplexing of the reads and grouping by UMI, while MiTCR was used to assemble and quantify clonotypes. To exclude erroneous sequences, any TCR cDNA sequence not supported by at least two reads was discarded. The tcR package was used for downstream repertoire analysis, with clonotypes matched between fractions based on CDR3 nucleotide sequence plus V segment. VDJmatch was used to annotate antigen specificity against VDJdb, with one amino acid substitution allowed in CDR3.

Material: PBMCs. This receptor chain uses TRBV12-3 or TRBV12-4 and TRBJ2-3, and TRBD2 may be the D gene, going by 5 matching bases. The TCR comes from a young woman in good health. The nucleotide sequence is TGTGCCAGCAGTTTCCGGCGGGTCCGCACAGATACGCAGTATTTT. It encodes CASSFRRVRTDTQYF.